The 5 T cell receptor beta chains in this list originate from one sample, sequenced in a study of tumor-infiltrating lymphocytes in primary liver carcinoma. Co-extraction of both nucleic acids (RNA and DNA) used about 18-34 mg of unsorted bulk tissue. Starting from 500 ng of total RNA, TCR beta cDNA was produced with a primer in the constant region. Three-round nested multiplex PCR performed with slightly modified ARM-PCR produced the TCR beta libraries. Forward primers for TRBV1-TRBV30 and a C-beta reverse primer served the first two PCR rounds, at approximately 10 cycles each. TCRdb ran MiXCR on the multiplex PCR reads and lists one entry per CDR3 protein. This table holds about 120,000 distinct CDR3 sequences, 55% to 75% found once. The sequenced material came from liver tumor tissue from sampling region 1. Subset: tumor region T1, superior pole. These receptor sequences come from a woman between 55 and 75 years old with primary liver carcinoma and hepatitis B virus infection.

This clonotype turned up a few times. This sequence joins TRBV20-1 and TRBJ2-3, with 9 bases matching TRBD2. V was clipped by 2 bases and J by 0 bases; unmatched bases: 3. CDR1 and CDR2 from the germline V gene are DFQATT and SNEGSKA (reference sequence). This CDR3 is built from 15 residues. The chain's CDR3 is CSARRAGGSTDTQYF. The CDR3 DNA reads TGCAGTGCTAGAAGAGCGGGAGGTAGCACAGATACGCAGTATTTT.

Details on this clonotype: The conserved final phenylalanine or tryptophan is absent from the CDR3, which likely points to a read error. CDR3 sequence reads: CASSLAVLAGSLYNEQFY. CDR3 nucleotides: TGTGCCAGCAGCTTGGCCGTACTAGCGGGAAGTCTCTACAATGAGCAGTTCTAC. The chain recombines TRBV5-6 with TRBJ2-1, with 10 bases lining up with TRBD2. Germline V CDR1 and CDR2: SGHDT, YYEEEE. The ends lost 0 bases at V and 3 bases at J; junction bases unmatched: 9. The CDR3 has 18 amino acids.

V gene TRBV12-1 combines with J gene TRBJ2-7; the table assigns TRBD2, which was not confirmed against the DNA. TRBV12-1 is marked as a pseudogene. The CDR3 runs 17 residues. In DNA, the CDR3 is TGTGCCAGCAGCCTCTTTGGGACGGCAATTTACTCCTACGAGCAGTACTTC. This codes for CASSLFGTAIYSYEQYF.

The V call is TRBV24-1, the J call TRBJ2-1; TRBD2 matches 11 bases. Germline V gene sequence: CDR1 KGHDR, CDR2 SFDVKD. The CDR3 covers 17 residues. V gave up 5 bases and J gave up 5 bases; unmatched junction bases: 10. The CDR3 DNA follows: TGTGCCACCAGTGGGGCTAGCGGGAGGTCACCCAACAATGAGCAGTTCTTC. This gives the protein CATSGASGRSPNNEQFF.

Of note for this clonotype: Given a much more abundant clone one base away, this may be a read error. This chain links TRBV6-1 with TRBJ1-2, with D uncertain. Germline lookup yields CDR1 MNHNS and CDR2 SASEGT. There are 12 residues in the CDR3. Trimming removed 5 bases from V and 8 bases from J, with 12 bases in between. The CDR3 coding sequence is TGTGCCAGCAGTAACTGGGCCAGGGGCTACACCTTC. It translates to CASSNWARGYTF.